These 14 T cell receptor beta chains were sequenced from one sample in a study of blood T cell repertoires in COVID-19. Repertoires were generated with immunoSEQ multiplex PCR, while TCRdb's copy carries only in-frame clones and drops some. The table has some 530,000 clones, approximately 83% seen once; the top ten hold approximately 2.9%. Material for sequencing was peripheral blood. The source of these receptors is a human donor in a cohort sampled during active COVID-19.

This chain links TRBV7-9 with TRBJ2-1; TRBD1 agrees at 9 bases. Unmatched junction bases numbered 10, after V lost 4 bases and J lost 6 bases. Germline V gives CDR1 SEHNR, CDR2 FQNEAQ (reference sequence). This CDR3 region has 16 residues. This CDR3 reads CASSSTGTGFANEQFF. CDR3 DNA: TGTGCCAGCAGCTCGACCGGGACAGGGTTCGCCAATGAGCAGTTCTTC.

This clone was counted between two and nine times. The chain couples TRBV28 to TRBJ1-1; no clear D gene. The CDR3 has 12 amino acids. The V end lost 1 base, the J end lost 10 bases, and 10 bases lay between the germline ends. In germline, CDR1 is MDHEN, CDR2 SYDVKM. As DNA, the CDR3 is TGTGCCAGCAGTTTATCTAACAGAAGAGCTTTCTTT. Encoded protein: CASSLSNRRAFF.

The chain joins TRBV4-2 to TRBJ2-3; D is unresolved. The length of the CDR3 is 13 residues. Trimming shortened V by 7 bases and J by 0 bases, and 8 bases separated the two germline ends. Per germline, CDR1 LGHNA and CDR2 YNFKEQ. The CDR3 loop reads CASTTTSTDTQYF. The CDR3 DNA reads TGTGCCAGCACCACGACTAGCACAGATACGCAGTATTTT.

The rearrangement uses TRBV5-4 and TRBJ2-5, with a tentative D call TRBD2 (6 bases). Trimming took 1 base from V and 4 from J, leaving 14 bases between them. This CDR3 is built from 15 residues. The germline gives CDR1 SGHNT, CDR2 YYREEE (reference sequence). The chain's CDR3 is CASSLRQGGGETQYF. In DNA, the CDR3 is TGTGCCAGCAGCTTGAGGCAGGGAGGCGGAGAGACCCAGTACTTC.

The V gene is TRBV7-2, the J gene TRBJ2-6; 8 positions match TRBD1. This CDR3 comprises 17 residues. Germline lookup yields CDR1 SGHTA and CDR2 FQGNSA. The V gene end was trimmed by 5 bases and the J gene end by 4 bases; junction bases not matched to a gene: 10. Here the CDR3 reads CASSPSGGRVGANVLTF. Written as DNA, the CDR3 is TGTGCCAGCAGCCCCTCAGGGGGCCGGGTCGGGGCCAACGTCCTGACTTTC.

The rearrangement links TRBV3-1 (or the pseudogene TRBV3-2) to TRBJ2-2; no definite D call. Per germline, CDR1 LGHDT and CDR2 YNNKEL (reference sequence). Trimming took off 5 bases at V and 5 bases at J, with 6 bases between the two ends. CDR3 length: 12 residues. CDR3 coding DNA: TGTGCCAGCAGCTCTCTGACCGGGGAGCTGTTTTTT. It specifies CASSSLTGELFF.

V gene TRBV4-3 combines with J gene TRBJ2-1; 15 bases agree with TRBD2. The V segment lost 4 bases and the J segment 5 bases; nucleotides outside the gene matches: 6. This CDR3 spans 17 amino acids. Germline CDR1 LGHNA, CDR2 YSLEER. This CDR3 reads CASSPGLAGGRDNEQFF. For the CDR3, the DNA is TGCGCCAGCAGCCCCGGACTAGCGGGAGGGAGGGACAATGAGCAGTTCTTC.

The chain is built from TRBV6-4 and TRBJ2-6; 8 nucleotides agree with TRBD1. CDR1 MRHNA and CDR2 SNTAGT come from the germline V gene. Trimming cost V 4 bases and J 0 bases; bases outside gene matches: 2. CDR3 length equals 16 residues. CDR3 bases: TGTGCCAGCAGTGGGACAGGGCCCTCTGGGGCCAACGTCCTGACTTTC. Translating gives CASSGTGPSGANVLTF.

J is TRBJ2-7 and V is TRBV5-5, with D possibly being TRBD2 (5 bases). Germline V gives CDR1 SGHKS, CDR2 YYEKEE (reference sequence). The CDR3 sequence is 13 residues long. V dropped 3 bases and J dropped 5 bases, with 12 bases sitting between them. The CDR3 DNA reads as TGTGCCAGCAGCTCAACTAGTCTCCACGAGCAGTACTTC. Translating gives CASSSTSLHEQYF.

The chain carries TRBV6-6 and TRBJ2-6; D gene ambiguous. Trimming took off 5 bases at V and 4 bases at J, with 12 bases between the two ends. The CDR3 runs to 15 residues. CDR1 and CDR2 (germline): MNHNY, SVGAGI (reference sequence). As DNA, the CDR3 is TGTGCCAGCAGTCACGCGATACAGGGGGCCAACGTCCTGACTTTC. Its translation is CASSHAIQGANVLTF.

The V gene is TRBV5-1, the J gene TRBJ2-3; 14 bases align to TRBD2. The CDR3 runs to 21 residues. With V trimmed by 2 bases and J by 2 bases, 16 bases remained unmatched. Germline V gene sequence: CDR1 SGHRS, CDR2 YFSETQ. For the CDR3, the DNA is TGCGCCAGCAGCTTAGGACTAGCGGGAGGCGTCCTCTTTGGCTTCACAGATACGCAGTATTTT. Translating gives CASSLGLAGGVLFGFTDTQYF.

This clone was seen only once. The V call is TRBV3-1 (or the pseudogene TRBV3-2), the J call TRBJ2-1, with unresolved D. V was shortened by 0 bases and J by 6 bases, with 6 bases between the two germline ends. CDR3 length: 13 residues. Germline CDR1 LGHDT, CDR2 YNNKEL (reference sequence). DNA for the CDR3: TGTGCCAGCAGCCAAGACTTCCGCAATGAGCAGTTCTTC. Protein sequence: CASSQDFRNEQFF.

The V gene is TRBV7-2, the J gene TRBJ2-5; 8 bases match TRBD2. V dropped 5 bases and J dropped 4; count of bases not matched to a gene: 12. Germline assignment: CDR1 SGHTA and CDR2 FQGNSA. The CDR3 sequence is 16 residues long. CDR3: CASSEAGVIGGETQYF. The CDR3 DNA reads as TGTGCCAGCAGCGAAGCGGGAGTAATCGGTGGAGAGACCCAGTACTTC.

This clone was counted a single time. This chain links TRBV19 with TRBJ2-1; 8 nucleotides line up with TRBD1. Germline CDR1 and CDR2: LNHDA and SQIVND (reference sequence). The CDR3 length is 15 residues. V shed 7 bases and J 5 bases; nucleotides not matched to a gene: 10. CDR3 DNA: TGTGCCAGTACCGCCGGCGGACAGGGACACAATGAGCAGTTCTTC. Its translation is CASTAGGQGHNEQFF. The full variable domain, its missing parts supplied by reference TRBV19 and TRBJ2-1, is DGGITQSPKYLFRKEGQNVTLSCEQNLNHDAMYWYRQDPGQGLRLIYYSQIVNDFQKGDIAEGYSVSREKKESFPLTVTSAQKNPTAFYLCASTAGGQGHNEQFFGPGTRLTVL.